This entry lists 23 T cell receptor beta chains sequenced from one sample in a study of T cell repertoires in cytomegalovirus infection. One entry per CDR3 protein, called by TCRdb with MiXCR from the reads. The data contain 150,000 to 200,000 distinct CDR3 sequences, 8% to 10% of them singletons. Material: PBMCs. These receptors were taken from a human donor in good health (CMV status not recorded). Some clones in this sample may be carry-over from other donors' samples.

This clonotype was seen at least ten times. The chain couples TRBV7-9 to TRBJ1-4, with D hard to call. Germline values: CDR1 SEHNR, CDR2 FQNEAQ (reference sequence). CDR3 length equals 15 residues. The germline V and J ends were trimmed by 5 bases and 0 bases, with 10 bases remaining between them. The CDR3 DNA reads as TGTGCCAGCAGCCCGCACCAAGCAACTAATGAAAAACTGTTTTTT. This codes for CASSPHQATNEKLFF.

On this clonotype: This sequence may be a read error, since a much larger clone differs from it by one base. V usage is TRBV7-2 and J usage is TRBJ2-5; D remains ambiguous. Germline CDR1 and CDR2: SGHTA and FQGNSA. The CDR3 has 11 residues. Deletions cut 8 bases from V and 7 bases from J, with 11 bases between. For the CDR3, the DNA is TGTGCCAGCGGCCTCGACGGGACCCAGTACTTC. It translates to CASGLDGTQYF.

This clonotype was picked up many times. The chain is built from TRBV6-2 or TRBV6-3 and TRBJ2-2, with D unresolved. CDR3 length: 11 residues. CDR1 and CDR2 from the germline V gene are MNHEY and SVGEGT. Trimming took off 3 bases at V and 8 bases at J, with 4 bases between the two ends. Here the CDR3 reads CASSYAGELFF. The CDR3 DNA sequence: TGTGCCAGCAGTTATGCAGGGGAGCTGTTTTTT.

This clonotype occurred many times. The chain links TRBV6-6 to TRBJ2-2, with D maybe TRBD2 (5 bases). V lost 4 bases and J 5 bases, leaving 14 bases between the germline ends. There are 15 residues in the CDR3. The germline V gene has CDR1 MNHNY and CDR2 SVGAGI (reference sequence). In nucleotides, the CDR3 is TGTGCCAGCAGTTTCGTCTCTAGCTCTACCGGGGAGCTGTTTTTT. Translating gives CASSFVSSSTGELFF.

The V gene is TRBV2, the J gene TRBJ2-1; 11 bases match TRBD1. CDR3 length: 14 residues. Losses at the gene ends were 3 bases for V and 8 bases for J; bases not matched to a gene: 3. The germline V gene has CDR1 SNHLY and CDR2 FYNNEI. The CDR3 nucleotides are TGTGCCAGCAGTGATTGGACAGGGGGCTATGAGCAGTTCTTC. Translating it yields CASSDWTGGYEQFF.

This clonotype was seen at least ten times. This sequence joins TRBV7-2 and TRBJ1-5; the D gene is possibly TRBD1 (5 bases). CDR3 length: 15 amino acids. Trimming stripped 2 bases from V and 6 bases from J, with 14 bases between. Per the germline V gene, CDR1 is SGHTA and CDR2 is FQGNSA. The CDR3 coding sequence is TGTGCCAGCAGCTTACTGGGGGGTAGCGGTCAGCCCCAGCATTTT. Translated: CASSLLGGSGQPQHF. Together with reference TRBV7-2 and TRBJ1-5, the CDR3 gives the full variable domain: GAGVSQSPSNKVTEKGKDVELRCDPISGHTALYWYRQSLGQGLEFLIYFQGNSAPDKSGLPSDRFSAERTGGSVSTLTIQRTQQEDSAVYLCASSLLGGSGQPQHFGDGTRLSIL.

This clonotype has a handful of counts. This chain joins TRBV5-1 and TRBJ1-5; D uncertain. This CDR3 comprises 13 residues. In germline, CDR1 is SGHRS, CDR2 YFSETQ. V was pared by 2 bases and J by 1 base, with 4 bases between. CDR3 sequence: CASSFRSNQPQHF. The CDR3 coding sequence is TGCGCCAGCAGCTTCCGCAGCAATCAGCCCCAGCATTTT.

The table lists this clonotype with a few counts. V is TRBV9 and J is TRBJ1-2, with D possibly being TRBD1 (5 bases). V was pared by 3 bases and J by 1 base, with 13 bases between. The length of the CDR3 is 15 residues. Germline V lookup: CDR1 SGDLS, CDR2 YYNGEE. The CDR3: CASSGRQSRNYGYTF. CDR3 in DNA: TGTGCCAGCAGCGGCCGACAGTCCCGTAACTATGGCTACACCTTC.

This clonotype was observed many times. J is TRBJ1-5 and V is TRBV6-6; D possibly corresponds to TRBD1 (5 bases). The CDR3 extends over 14 amino acids. Germline V lookup: CDR1 MNHNY, CDR2 SVGAGI (reference sequence). The V end was cut by 3 bases, the J end by 0 bases, with 6 bases between. As DNA, the CDR3 is TGTGCCAGCAGTTATGGGACTAGCAATCAGCCCCAGCATTTT. Translation: CASSYGTSNQPQHF.

This clonotype was observed at least ten times. The rearrangement uses TRBV5-1 and TRBJ1-1, with D unresolved. Trimming removed 0 bases from V and 4 bases from J, with 7 bases in between. Germline CDR1 is SGHRS and CDR2 is YFSETQ. This CDR3 is built from 13 residues. This CDR3 is CASSLEVGTEAFF. The CDR3 nucleotides are TGCGCCAGCAGCTTGGAGGTTGGCACTGAAGCTTTCTTT.

The gene calls are TRBV29-1 and TRBJ1-2, with a weak D call TRBD1 (6 bases). Trimming left V 1 base short and J 7 bases short, with 13 bases between. Germline lookup yields CDR1 SQVTM and CDR2 ANQGSEA. The CDR3 length is 13 residues. CDR3 sequence (DNA): TGCAGCGTTGAAGTGGGGGCAGCCGGTGGCTACACCTTC. Its translation is CSVEVGAAGGYTF.

This clonotype was counted at least ten times. V is TRBV7-6 and J is TRBJ1-1, with 8 bases identical to TRBD1. Germline V CDR1 and CDR2: SGHVS, FNYEAQ. The CDR3 length is 17 residues. V was clipped by 1 base and J by 3 bases; unmatched bases: 10. The DNA for the CDR3 is TGTGCCAGCAGCTTAGGTAGTGGGGCAGGGGGCCACACTGAAGCTTTCTTT. Its protein product is CASSLGSGAGGHTEAFF.

This clonotype occurred many times. The genes are TRBV7-3 and TRBJ2-3, with a tentative D call TRBD1 (6 bases). The CDR3 extends over 15 amino acids. Germline CDR1 reads SGHTA; CDR2 reads FQGTGA. The V gene lost 1 base and the J gene lost 5 bases, with 13 bases spanning the gap. The CDR3 DNA sequence: TGTGCCAGCAGCTTAAGTGGACAGAGAATAGATACGCAGTATTTT. Translation gives CASSLSGQRIDTQYF.

The rearrangement uses TRBV28 and TRBJ2-5; the D gene is possibly TRBD1 (6 bases). The CDR3 spans 18 residues. Germline V gene sequence: CDR1 MDHEN, CDR2 SYDVKM. Trimming took 8 bases from V and 5 from J, leaving 30 bases between them. The CDR3 DNA reads TGTGCCAGCTCTGAACAGGGTAGGCCTACGGATGTTGGGGAGACCCAGTACTTC. Amino acid sequence: CASSEQGRPTDVGETQYF.

At least ten counts were recorded for this clonotype. The chain couples TRBV7-2 to TRBJ2-3; perhaps TRBD1 as D (6 bases). The CDR3 runs to 15 residues. Per the germline V gene, CDR1 is SGHTA and CDR2 is FQGNSA. V lost 1 base to trimming and J lost 3 bases, with 11 bases between them. The CDR3 region has the DNA TGTGCCAGCAGCTTAGGGAACAGGGTAACAGATACGCAGTATTTT. It codes for CASSLGNRVTDTQYF.

This clonotype came up many times. This rearrangement joins TRBV7-2 to TRBJ2-1, with unresolved D. V was trimmed by 1 base and J by 5 bases, leaving 9 bases between them. Germline values: CDR1 SGHTA, CDR2 FQGNSA. CDR3 size: 14 residues. The CDR3 region is CASSLDSRNNEQFF. CDR3 nucleotides: TGTGCCAGCAGCTTAGATTCTAGAAACAATGAGCAGTTCTTC.

In its sample, this clonotype was seen many times. The chain links TRBV12-3 or TRBV12-4 to TRBJ2-7; the D is unclear. The CDR3 is 11 residues long. V was trimmed by 2 bases and J by 7 bases, leaving 6 bases between them. The CDR3 sequence: CASSLFLEQYF. CDR3 DNA sequence: TGTGCCAGCAGTTTATTCTTAGAGCAGTACTTC.

This clonotype was found a few times. J is TRBJ2-7 and V is TRBV20-1; D gene uncertain. The V and J ends lost 0 bases and 3 bases respectively, with 9 bases between them. The CDR3 is 13 amino acids. The germline CDR1 and CDR2 sequences are DFQATT and SNEGSKA (reference sequence). The CDR3 DNA follows: TGCAGTGCTAGAGATCGGATGGACTACGAGCAGTACTTC. Protein: CSARDRMDYEQYF.

This clonotype came up many times. This chain uses TRBV7-2 with TRBJ2-3, with 9 bases matching TRBD2. The germline V gene has CDR1 SGHTA and CDR2 FQGNSA. This CDR3 is 16 amino acids long. With V trimmed by 1 base and J by 5 bases, 7 bases remained unmatched. As DNA, the CDR3 is TGTGCCAGCAGCTTAGTAGGGGGCGGGGGGGGAGATACGCAGTATTTT. Amino acids: CASSLVGGGGGDTQYF.

Many counts were recorded for this clonotype. The rearrangement uses TRBV24-1 and TRBJ2-1; 9 bases align to TRBD1. The CDR3 has 15 amino acids. V lost 5 bases, J lost 7 bases, and 8 bases stayed unmatched. Germline CDR1 and CDR2: KGHDR and SFDVKD. CDR3 sequence reads: CATSGGTGWLNEQFF. For the CDR3, the DNA is TGTGCCACCAGTGGTGGGACAGGGTGGCTGAATGAGCAGTTCTTC.

This clonotype was found many times. The V gene is TRBV7-8, the J gene TRBJ1-2; 9 bases are a match to TRBD1. The junction had 6 bases not matched to a gene; V was cut back by 0 bases and J by 10 bases. The CDR3 totals 14 residues. Germline V gene data show CDR1 as SGHVS and CDR2 as FQNEAQ. The CDR3 DNA reads as TGTGCCAGCAGCTTAGCGATGGGACAGGGATTCTACACCTTC. Its protein is CASSLAMGQGFYTF.

This clonotype was detected ten times or more. This chain links TRBV28 with TRBJ2-1; TRBD1 or TRBD2 may be the D gene (5 bases each). Germline V CDR1 and CDR2: MDHEN, SYDVKM. V lost 0 bases and J lost 12, with 18 bases in between. This CDR3 comprises 15 residues. The CDR3 sequence: CASSLWGQGSDSQFF. The CDR3, as DNA: TGTGCCAGCAGTTTATGGGGGCAGGGCTCGGACTCGCAGTTCTTC.

V gene TRBV28 combines with J gene TRBJ2-1; D may be TRBD1 (6 bases). Germline values: CDR1 MDHEN, CDR2 SYDVKM. With 4 bases removed from V and 5 bases from J, the gap between germline ends came to 6 bases. The CDR3 contains 12 residues. CDR3 amino acids: CASSYRDNEQFF. DNA of the CDR3: TGTGCCAGCAGTTACAGGGACAATGAGCAGTTCTTC.